This T cell receptor (beta chain) appears in the sequencing data of a study of glioma-infiltrating T cells (dated by TCRdb to 2016 to 2017). About the investigation overall: Low-grade gliomas were represented by WHO grade II oligodendrogliomas or astrocytomas, and glioblastomas were represented by WHO grade IV tumors that were sampled at initial rather than recurrent diagnosis. The paired cohort comprised three low-grade glioma patients, 8 or 9 primary glioblastoma patients and three non-glioma patients contributing non-neoplastic brain tissue. Glioma patients received dexamethasone for six or fewer days before surgery. For blood libraries, the target was roughly 4- to 11-fold sequencing coverage of about 990,000 peripheral T cells. To gauge divergence between tissue and blood T-cell populations, every tissue-infiltrating repertoire was compared against the peripheral blood repertoire from the same patient. TCR alpha- and beta-chain repertoires were sequenced from glioma tissue, non-neoplastic brain tissue and matched peripheral blood mononuclear cells.

Looking up the germline V gene yields CDR1 ENHRY and CDR2 SYGVKD. Measured from the cysteine to the phenylalanine, the CDR3 is 16 residues long. The read is trimmed to its CDR3 DNA, 48 bases read in frame from base 1. Surgical brain or tumor specimens were cryofrozen in liquid nitrogen immediately after resection, and peripheral blood cells were collected concurrently. A remark on this clonotype: Its antigen specificity is not known. This may stem from a read error, because a much larger clone lies one nucleotide away.

Paper-wide results and their limitations: A signature set of shared blood CDR3 motifs marked patients with low tissue-blood divergence and was depleted in highly divergent patients. Very few CDR3 sequences were shared between tissue and blood, attributed to high CDR3 diversity and limited sampling. VJ-independent divergence between tissue and blood was found to be below expectation in non-neoplastic patients but above expectation in all gliomas, particularly low-grade gliomas. Group comparisons were based on small numbers of patients: three non-neoplastic, three low-grade glioma and roughly eight glioblastoma patients.

The iRepertoire nested amplicon-rescue multiplex PCR (arm-PCR) platform was used to amplify TCR alpha and beta CDR3 regions from RNA. The input for one-step reverse transcription and amplification was 100-400 ng of tissue mRNA or PBMC total RNA. Following bead purification, Illumina adapters were added by a secondary multiplex PCR, and the libraries were gel-purified between 200 and 400 bp. Internal 6-nucleotide barcodes were carried by the libraries and were used for demultiplexing. Sequencing of libraries was performed on an Illumina MiSeq with 2x220 or 2x250 nucleotide paired-end reads. Turning to the authors' computational methods: Paired reads were merged using FLASH 1.2.11 and were aligned to the GRCh37 human genome using BWA-MEM, after which TRA and TRB reads were extracted. For V and J assignment, an IMGT-derived reference of cassette sequences and CDR3 motifs that included pseudogenes was used. Reads were translated in three frames, and productive CDR3s were defined by a C…FGXG motif without stop codons. Clonotypes were defined as unique combinations of V-J cassette pair and CDR3 amino acid sequence. Hamming distance filtering was applied to reads, with thresholds set by the sequence error rate of each sample in mapped regions. Using fastp trimming at Q25 and MiXCR clonotype assembly, TCRdb reanalyzed the public sequencing data and kept in-frame beta chains. Duplicate CDR3 protein sequences are folded into a single record with the most common DNA and genes. The V and J calls follow TCRdb's processing rather than the paper's. The sample has more than 350,000 distinct CDR3 sequences on record, more than 35% of them singletons. The ten largest account for around 12% of the sample.

The source of this sequence is a human donor with low-grade glioma or glioblastoma, undergoing nonglioma brain surgery, or in good health (not recorded which). Sequencing input: glioma tissue, nonneoplastic brain tissue, or PBMCs (not recorded which). This chain joins TRBV10-3 to TRBJ2-1, with a weak D call of TRBD1 (8 bases match). The nucleotides read TGTGCCATCGGTGAGTCGGTAGGACAGGGAGGGAATGAGCAGTTCTTC. Protein translation: CAIGESVGQGGNEQFF.